One T cell receptor (beta chain) is described in this entry. Its cognate antigen is unknown. Germline V CDR1 and CDR2: SGDLS, YYNGEE. The V segment lost 4 bases and the J segment 4 bases; nucleotides outside the gene matches: 12. CDR3 size: 16 residues. This sample was taken from a study of Graves' ophthalmopathy and Graves' hyperthyroidism. For the study at large: The collection of peripheral blood took place at initial diagnosis, before any treatment. The study's findings and limits: A model of 13 signatures distinguished ophthalmopathy from stable hyperthyroidism at about 86% sensitivity and about 80% specificity.

Among the exclusions were patients with other autoimmune diseases, uncontrolled infections, pregnancy or lactation. Serum thyroxine and TRAb, along with clinical symptoms, thyroid ultrasound and orbital computed tomography, were what diagnosis relied on. The study amplified TCR beta CDR3 regions using RNA transcripts. RT-PCR in the first round used HTBI primers; a second-round multiplex PCR followed. TCRdb redid the calling of the multiplex PCR reads with MiXCR, one entry per CDR3 protein. The table has 400,000 to 500,000 distinct CDR3 sequences, roughly 21% seen once. The chain combines TRBV9 with TRBJ2-7; 9 positions agree with TRBD2. What was sequenced was peripheral blood. This clonotype was sampled from a woman between 18 and 29 years old with stable Graves' hyperthyroidism. CDR3 sequence (DNA): TGTGCCAGCAGCCCCCTCATAGCGGGAGTGCTTTACGAGCAGTACTTC. Translating gives CASSPLIAGVLYEQYF. Looking up the rest from reference TRBV9 and TRBJ2-7 gives the full variable domain: DSGVTQTPKHLITATGQRVTLRCSPRSGDLSVYWYQQSLDQGLQFLIQYYNGEERAKGNILERFSAQQFPDLHSELNLSSLELGDSALYFCASSPLIAGVLYEQYFGPGTRLTVT.